The 32 T cell receptor beta chains below come from one sample, sequenced in a study of shared clonotypes between healthy human individuals. Repertoires were generated with immunoSEQ multiplex PCR, while TCRdb's copy carries only in-frame clones and drops some. The data hold around 2,000,000 clones, with about 93% observed a single time. Naivety among CD8 cells was defined by CD45RO negativity and positive CCR7 selection, thereby excluding terminally differentiated effector memory CD45RA+ cells. Sequences were obtained from naive CD8+ T cells from PBMCs. The receptors derive from a man aged 18 to 35 in good health. Some clones in this sample may be carry-over from other donors' samples.

The rearrangement links TRBV7-9 to TRBJ1-3; possibly TRBD1 for D (6 bases). CDR3 size: 15 residues. V gave up 2 bases and J gave up 4 bases, with 12 bases separating them. Per the germline V gene, CDR1 is SEHNR and CDR2 is FQNEAQ (reference sequence). The CDR3 protein is CASSLRGTFGNTIYF. The CDR3 DNA reads TGTGCCAGCAGCTTAAGGGGGACATTCGGAAACACCATATATTTT.

The rearrangement uses TRBV28 and TRBJ2-1, with 12 nucleotides matching TRBD2. Germline CDR1 MDHEN, CDR2 SYDVKM. The CDR3 runs 15 residues. Trimming cost V 6 bases and J 8 bases; bases outside gene matches: 8. The CDR3 spells CASSLGTSGLDEQFF. As DNA, the CDR3 is TGTGCCAGCAGCTTGGGGACTAGCGGGCTTGATGAGCAGTTCTTC.

This chain uses TRBV5-6 with TRBJ2-7; TRBD1 is a possible D gene (5 bases). Germline CDR1 SGHDT, CDR2 YYEEEE. The CDR3 is made up of 13 amino acids. Trimming pared 3 bases from V and 2 bases from J, leaving 9 bases between. For the CDR3, the DNA is TGTGCCAGCAGCTGGGGCGTGGCCTACGAGCAGTACTTC. Protein: CASSWGVAYEQYF.

This chain links TRBV9 with TRBJ2-2; D is unclear. The germline V gene has CDR1 SGDLS and CDR2 YYNGEE. V was shortened by 1 base and J by 0 bases, with 10 bases between the two germline ends. The CDR3 extends over 16 amino acids. CDR3 DNA sequence: TGTGCCAGCAGCGTAAAATTACAAGCGAACACCGGGGAGCTGTTTTTT. This codes for CASSVKLQANTGELFF.

The chain carries TRBV6-5 and TRBJ2-2; D gene uncertain. The CDR3 contains 13 residues. The germline gives CDR1 MNHEY, CDR2 SVGAGI. V lost 3 bases to trimming and J lost 8 bases, with 10 bases between them. Here the CDR3 DNA reads TGTGCCAGCAGTTATGGGGAAAGGGGGGAGCTGTTTTTT. It is translated as CASSYGERGELFF.

CDR3 protein: CASSDRDESYQETQYF. DNA for the CDR3: TGTGCCAGCAGTGACCGGGACGAGAGCTACCAAGAGACCCAGTACTTC. The J gene is TRBJ2-5, the V gene TRBV25-1; D tentatively fits TRBD1 or TRBD2 (5 bases each). The CDR3 length is 16 residues. CDR1 MGHDK and CDR2 SYGVNS come from the germline V gene. Deletions cut 3 bases from V and 0 bases from J, with 14 bases between.

This clone has more than one count but fewer than ten. The chain is built from TRBV10-1 and TRBJ2-7, with no clear D. Germline V gene lookup returns CDR1 WNHNN and CDR2 SYGVQD (reference sequence). Trimming took off 0 bases at V and 4 bases at J, with 7 bases between the two ends. The CDR3 covers 13 residues. The CDR3 DNA reads TGCGCCAGCAGTGAGTCGATAGTATACGAGCAGTACTTC. Translating it yields CASSESIVYEQYF.

This chain links TRBV6-5 with TRBJ1-2, with 7 bases matching TRBD1. Trimming cost V 5 bases and J 5 bases; bases outside gene matches: 5. CDR3 size: 13 residues. Germline lookup yields CDR1 MNHEY and CDR2 SVGAGI. CDR3 loop: CASSPDRVYGYTF. CDR3 DNA: TGTGCCAGCAGTCCCGACAGGGTTTATGGCTACACCTTC.

The CDR3 loop reads CASTPYGNTEAFF. CDR3 sequence (DNA): TGCGCCAGCACTCCTTACGGGAACACTGAAGCTTTCTTT. The V gene is TRBV5-1, the J gene TRBJ1-1; D gene unclear. The length of the CDR3 is 13 residues. Trimming cost V 6 bases and J 1 base, with 10 bases left between them. CDR1 and CDR2 (germline): SGHRS, YFSETQ.

The chain has TRBV28 and TRBJ1-4; D perhaps matches TRBD1 (6 bases). The CDR3 contains 15 residues. The germline V gene encodes CDR1 MDHEN and CDR2 SYDVKM. Trimming cost V 5 bases and J 3 bases, with 13 bases left between them. The CDR3 coding sequence is TGTGCCAGCAGTGGTAACAGGGAGGCTAATGAAAAACTGTTTTTT. Translation: CASSGNREANEKLFF.

The rearrangement joins TRBV28 to TRBJ2-1; 7 bases agree with TRBD2. The length of the CDR3 is 17 residues. CDR1 is MDHEN, CDR2 SYDVKM, per germline. J gave up 1 base and V 3 bases, and 9 bases lay outside the gene matches. CDR3 loop: CASSFLSGIGSYNEQFF. The CDR3 DNA follows: TGTGCCAGCAGTTTCCTAAGCGGGATAGGGTCCTACAATGAGCAGTTCTTC.

The V and J genes are TRBV15 and TRBJ2-1, with D maybe TRBD2 (5 bases). The germline CDR1 and CDR2 sequences are LNHNV and YYDKDF (reference sequence). This CDR3 region has 16 residues. V was trimmed by 1 base and J by 1 base, leaving 11 bases between them. The CDR3 is CATSRGSDPSYNEQFF. Written as DNA, the CDR3 is TGTGCCACCAGCAGAGGTAGCGACCCGTCCTACAATGAGCAGTTCTTC.

The V gene is TRBV6-1, the J gene TRBJ2-7; TRBD1 might be the D (6 bases). V lost 0 bases to trimming and J lost 9 bases, with 18 bases between them. Per germline, CDR1 MNHNS and CDR2 SASEGT. The CDR3 spans 15 residues. The CDR3 loop reads CASSEAPGHVKGQYF. The CDR3 region has the DNA TGTGCCAGCAGTGAAGCCCCGGGACACGTTAAGGGGCAGTACTTC.

J is TRBJ2-5 and V is TRBV4-1, with TRBD1 matching over 11 bases. This CDR3 is 16 amino acids long. Trimming took 2 bases from V and 5 from J; bases not matched to a gene: 7. The germline gives CDR1 MGHRA, CDR2 YSYEKL. The CDR3 DNA reads as TGCGCCAGCAGCCAACACCTTGGGACAGGGGGGGAGACCCAGTACTTC. Its protein product is CASSQHLGTGGETQYF.

The gene calls are TRBV10-2 and TRBJ1-2; D ambiguous. The CDR3 contains 13 residues. Germline V CDR1 and CDR2: WSHSY, SAAADI. V lost 4 bases and J lost 7, with 13 bases in between. CDR3 amino acids: CASSVHSSVGYTF. DNA for the CDR3: TGCGCCAGCAGTGTCCACAGTTCTGTTGGCTACACCTTC.

The chain links TRBV5-8 to TRBJ2-6; 8 nucleotides match TRBD1. V shed 1 base and J 0 bases; nucleotides not matched to a gene: 6. CDR1 SGHTS and CDR2 YDEGEE come from the germline V gene. The CDR3 loop spans 18 amino acids. The CDR3 DNA is TGTGCCAGCAGCTTGTCGGACAGGGATGGCTCTGGGGCCAACGTCCTGACTTTC. It is translated as CASSLSDRDGSGANVLTF.

The chain couples TRBV4-2 to TRBJ1-2, with 8 nucleotides matching TRBD1. Germline V lookup: CDR1 LGHNA, CDR2 YNFKEQ. CDR3 size: 15 residues. The V and J ends lost 0 bases and 10 bases, in that order; junction bases with no gene match: 10. The DNA of the CDR3 is TGTGCCAGCAGCCAAGAAACCGGGACAGGTCTTTTCTACACCTTC. It specifies CASSQETGTGLFYTF.

This rearrangement joins TRBV27 to TRBJ1-2, with TRBD1 matching 9 bases. From germline, CDR1 is MNHEY and CDR2 SMNVEV (reference sequence). With 5 bases clipped from V and 5 bases from J, the junction kept 9 bases outside the gene matches. The CDR3 runs 15 residues. CDR3 coding DNA: TGTGCCAGCAGTCACCCCGGGACAGGGTGGTATGGCTACACCTTC. The encoded protein is CASSHPGTGWYGYTF.

This chain joins TRBV4-3 and TRBJ1-1, with 8 bases identical to TRBD1. Germline V lookup: CDR1 LGHNA, CDR2 YSLEER. The CDR3 extends over 13 amino acids. J gave up 8 bases and V 3 bases, and 5 bases lay outside the gene matches. The CDR3 nucleotides read TGCGCCAGCAGCCATGGACAGGGTTTAGAAGCTTTCTTT. Translating it yields CASSHGQGLEAFF.

This clone was observed once. The sample has other DNA sequences that encode this CDR3 too. This chain joins TRBV28 and TRBJ1-3, with D perhaps TRBD1 (5 bases). The CDR3 contains 14 residues. Germline V gives CDR1 MDHEN, CDR2 SYDVKM. V gave up 3 bases and J gave up 0 bases, with 6 bases separating them. CDR3 coding DNA: TGTGCCAGCAGTTTGGGGGGCTCTGGAAACACCATATATTTT. It yields the protein CASSLGGSGNTIYF.

The chain links TRBV7-9 to TRBJ2-7; 13 bases map to TRBD2. This CDR3 comprises 14 residues. V lost 6 bases to trimming and J lost 6 bases; unmatched junction nucleotides: 5. Germline V gives CDR1 SEHNR, CDR2 FQNEAQ (reference sequence). The CDR3 region has the DNA TGTGCCAGCAGGTACGGGACTAGCGGGACCGAGCAGTACTTC. Its translation: CASRYGTSGTEQYF. The variable domain in full, with the rest retrieved from reference TRBV7-9 and TRBJ2-7, is DTGVSQNPRHKITKRGQNVTFRCDPISEHNRLYWYRQTLGQGPEFLTYFQNEAQLEKSRLLSDRFSAERPKGSFSTLEIQRTEQGDSAMYLCASRYGTSGTEQYFGPGTRLTVT.

The J gene is TRBJ2-1, the V gene TRBV4-1; no definite D call. Germline V gives CDR1 MGHRA, CDR2 YSYEKL. V shed 0 bases and J shed 10 bases, with 13 bases lying between them. The CDR3 is 14 residues long. The CDR3 reads CASSQDLTADEQFF. The CDR3 region has the DNA TGCGCCAGCAGCCAAGATCTGACGGCCGACGAGCAGTTCTTC.

This sequence joins TRBV7-6 and TRBJ2-7; 7 bases align to TRBD2. Germline CDR1 reads SGHVS; CDR2 reads FNYEAQ. Losses at the gene ends were 3 bases for V and 5 bases for J; bases not matched to a gene: 16. This CDR3 is built from 17 residues. Here the CDR3 reads CASSLTSFRALVDEQYF. In nucleotides, the CDR3 is TGTGCCAGCAGCTTGACTAGCTTCAGGGCCTTAGTAGACGAGCAGTACTTC.

The rearrangement joins TRBV9 to TRBJ2-5; perhaps TRBD2 as D (5 bases). Germline lookup yields CDR1 SGDLS and CDR2 YYNGEE. Trimming took 4 bases from V and 5 from J, leaving 21 bases between them. The CDR3 extends over 16 amino acids. The CDR3 loop is CASSLNSGGLRETQYF. For the CDR3, the DNA is TGTGCCAGCAGCCTAAACAGCGGAGGCCTCCGGGAGACCCAGTACTTC.

This chain links TRBV27 with TRBJ2-3; 15 nucleotides agree with TRBD2. Germline CDR1 MNHEY, CDR2 SMNVEV (reference sequence). The CDR3 has 18 amino acids. With V trimmed by 6 bases and J by 3 bases, 10 bases remained unmatched. CDR3 loop: CASRRTSGRAFGTDTQYF. CDR3 coding DNA: TGTGCCAGCAGGCGGACTAGCGGGAGGGCCTTTGGAACAGATACGCAGTATTTT.

Note on this clone: This sample includes further DNA sequences coding for the same CDR3. The rearrangement uses TRBV6-5 and TRBJ1-2; TRBD1 matches at 11 bases. This CDR3 is 13 amino acids long. CDR1 and CDR2 from the germline V gene are MNHEY and SVGAGI. Trimming cost V 2 bases and J 7 bases; bases outside gene matches: 0. The CDR3 nucleotides read TGTGCCAGCAGTTACGGGACAGGGGGTGGCTACACCTTC. Protein product: CASSYGTGGGYTF.

The genes are TRBV7-8 and TRBJ2-7; D is possibly TRBD2 (6 bases). CDR3 length equals 13 residues. From germline, CDR1 is SGHVS and CDR2 FQNEAQ. V was pared by 4 bases and J by 7 bases, with 14 bases between. CDR3 sequence reads: CASSYTSGGEQYF. CDR3 DNA: TGTGCCAGCAGCTACACATCCGGGGGAGAGCAGTACTTC.

This rearrangement joins TRBV29-1 to TRBJ1-1, with D unclear. The CDR3 covers 11 residues. Trimming took 6 bases from V and 3 from J, leaving 8 bases between them. Germline V gene sequence: CDR1 SQVTM, CDR2 ANQGSEA. The CDR3 DNA follows: TGCAGCGTCGATACCGACACTGAAGCTTTCTTT. Encoded protein: CSVDTDTEAFF.

The rearrangement links TRBV13 to TRBJ2-7; D not certain. The CDR3 extends over 12 amino acids. CDR1 is PRHDT and CDR2 is FYEKMQ in the germline V gene (reference sequence). The V and J ends lost 2 bases and 3 bases respectively, with 5 bases between them. CDR3 in DNA: TGTGCCAGCAGCTTACCGAACTACGAGCAGTACTTC. It is translated as CASSLPNYEQYF.

The J gene is TRBJ2-5, the V gene TRBV7-3, with 13 positions matching TRBD2. This CDR3 comprises 16 residues. Germline V gives CDR1 SGHTA, CDR2 FQGTGA. Unmatched junction bases numbered 4, after V lost 4 bases and J lost 2 bases. This CDR3 reads CASSSPGLAGQETQYF. The CDR3 coding sequence is TGTGCCAGCAGCTCGCCGGGACTAGCGGGACAAGAGACCCAGTACTTC.

Only a few counts were recorded for this clone. The chain recombines TRBV12-5 with TRBJ1-5, with D hard to call. V was shortened by 1 base and J by 5 bases, with 6 bases between the two germline ends. This CDR3 region has 13 residues. Germline CDR1 and CDR2: LGHNT and FRNRAP. The CDR3 sequence is CASGLDIDQPQHF. CDR3 coding DNA: TGTGCTAGTGGTTTGGACATCGATCAGCCCCAGCATTTT.

This chain links TRBV7-6 with TRBJ1-5, with unresolved D. The V gene's germline CDR1 is SGHVS and CDR2 FNYEAQ. V lost 1 base and J lost 0, with 10 bases in between. The CDR3 loop spans 16 amino acids. As DNA, the CDR3 is TGTGCCAGCAGCTTAGGAGAATTCCTTAGCAATCAGCCCCAGCATTTT. It translates to CASSLGEFLSNQPQHF.